These 14 T cell receptor beta chains came from one sample sequenced in a study of OX40 agonist ivuxolimab in advanced cancers. Assay used: immunoSEQ multiplex PCR; TCRdb lists only in-frame clones, some missing. The data show just under 75,000 clones, roughly 90% seen once. The specimen was CD4+ or CD8+ T cells sorted from blood, collected in a trial of the OX40 agonist ivuxolimab. All receptors derive from an adult with an advanced solid tumor such as melanoma, head and neck, liver or kidney cancer.

This clone came up once. The rearrangement links TRBV6-1 to TRBJ1-4; TRBD1 matches 9 bases. With V trimmed by 6 bases and J by 6 bases, 2 bases remained unmatched. Germline V gene sequence: CDR1 MNHNS, CDR2 SASEGT. The CDR3 has 13 residues. The CDR3 is CASRDRGYEKLFF. DNA of the CDR3: TGTGCCAGCAGGGACAGGGGATATGAAAAACTGTTTTTT.

This clone was observed a single time. The rearrangement uses TRBV27 and TRBJ2-7; 8 bases agree with TRBD1. Trimming removed 3 bases from V and 1 base from J; junction bases left unmatched: 2. CDR3 size: 14 residues. Germline loops: CDR1 MNHEY, CDR2 SMNVEV (reference sequence). The CDR3 DNA is TGTGCCAGCAGTTTTGGGGACAGGTCCTACGAGCAGTACTTC. It is translated as CASSFGDRSYEQYF.

The V and J genes are TRBV19 and TRBJ1-4, with D possibly being TRBD1 (5 bases). This CDR3 is 14 amino acids long. In germline, CDR1 is LNHDA, CDR2 SQIVND (reference sequence). Trimming cost V 7 bases and J 3 bases, with 12 bases left between them. CDR3 nucleotide sequence: TGTGCCAGTATGGGGCCGGCGGCTAATGAAAAACTGTTTTTT. Residues: CASMGPAANEKLFF.

This clone was found once. The chain has TRBV11-3 and TRBJ2-2; 8 bases align to TRBD2. The V gene end was trimmed by 5 bases and the J gene end by 5 bases; junction bases not matched to a gene: 7. The germline V gene has CDR1 SGHNT and CDR2 YENEEA. This CDR3 is 15 amino acids long. The CDR3 spells CASSPGRARTGELFF. As DNA, the CDR3 is TGTGCCAGCAGCCCCGGGAGGGCCAGGACCGGGGAGCTGTTTTTT.

J is TRBJ2-7 and V is TRBV27, with 8 nucleotides matching TRBD2. The germline V gene has CDR1 MNHEY and CDR2 SMNVEV (reference sequence). This CDR3 spans 16 amino acids. V was pared by 3 bases and J by 4 bases, with 11 bases of the junction left unmatched. CDR3 DNA sequence: TGTGCCAGCAGTTTGCGCCCGGGACTAGTCAAGTACGAGCAGTACTTC. Translated: CASSLRPGLVKYEQYF.

The V and J genes are TRBV7-2 and TRBJ2-5, with 11 positions matching TRBD2. The CDR3 loop spans 16 amino acids. Trimming at V came to 1 base and at J to 5 bases, leaving 6 bases not matched to a gene. Germline loops: CDR1 SGHTA, CDR2 FQGNSA. The CDR3 loop reads CASSLVETSGVETQYF. The DNA for the CDR3 is TGTGCCAGCAGCTTAGTTGAGACTAGCGGGGTCGAGACCCAGTACTTC.

This chain uses TRBV30 with TRBJ2-7, with D perhaps given as TRBD1 or TRBD2 (5 bases each). This CDR3 comprises 12 residues. The germline gives CDR1 GTSNPN, CDR2 SVGIG (reference sequence). Trimming stripped 4 bases from V and 6 bases from J, with 13 bases between. CDR3 coding DNA: TGTGCCTGGAACCCAGGGACGATCGAGCAGTACTTC. This gives the protein CAWNPGTIEQYF.

This chain uses TRBV7-2 with TRBJ2-1, with D perhaps TRBD2 (6 bases). The length of the CDR3 is 17 residues. V dropped 1 base and J dropped 4 bases, with 17 bases sitting between them. Germline loops: CDR1 SGHTA, CDR2 FQGNSA. The CDR3 is CASSLGAGTPLYNEQFF. For the CDR3, the DNA is TGTGCCAGCAGCTTAGGGGCCGGGACTCCCTTATACAATGAGCAGTTCTTC.

The chain couples TRBV10-3 to TRBJ1-5; tentative D call: TRBD1 (5 bases). Germline V gene lookup returns CDR1 ENHRY and CDR2 SYGVKD. This CDR3 is 14 amino acids long. V was pared by 6 bases and J by 6 bases, with 15 bases between. The CDR3 spells CAISPGGDVQPQHF. The CDR3, as DNA: TGTGCCATCAGCCCCGGGGGGGATGTTCAGCCCCAGCATTTT.

The gene calls are TRBV11-3 and TRBJ1-1, with TRBD1 identical over 7 bases. CDR3 length: 14 residues. CDR1 is SGHNT and CDR2 is YENEEA in the germline V gene. Losses at the gene ends were 8 bases for V and 8 bases for J; bases not matched to a gene: 14. CDR3 sequence reads: CASFETGRTGEAFF. As DNA, the CDR3 is TGTGCCAGCTTCGAGACAGGGCGAACTGGAGAAGCTTTCTTT.

The genes are TRBV30 and TRBJ2-7, with 7 bases fitting TRBD1. The J segment lost 6 bases and the V segment lost 2 bases, leaving 7 bases of the junction unmatched. CDR1 is GTSNPN and CDR2 is SVGIG in the germline V gene (reference sequence). CDR3 length: 13 amino acids. CDR3 DNA sequence: TGTGCCTGGAGTAGGACAGGCAGAACCGAGCAGTACTTC. Amino acid sequence: CAWSRTGRTEQYF.

The J gene is TRBJ1-1, the V gene TRBV5-1, with 9 bases lining up with TRBD1. There are 17 residues in the CDR3. Germline CDR1 is SGHRS and CDR2 is YFSETQ. V gave up 1 base and J gave up 0 bases; unmatched junction bases: 7. CDR3 region: CASSLFGTGLMNTEAFF. The DNA of the CDR3 is TGCGCCAGCAGCTTGTTTGGGACAGGGCTAATGAACACTGAAGCTTTCTTT.

The chain employs TRBV19 and TRBJ1-1; D may be TRBD1 (6 bases). The CDR3 spans 15 residues. Trimming shortened V by 5 bases and J by 2 bases, and 15 bases separated the two germline ends. CDR1 and CDR2 from the germline V gene are LNHDA and SQIVND (reference sequence). The CDR3 DNA sequence: TGTGCCAGTAGTCTACACGGACAGATCAACACTGAAGCTTTCTTT. It yields the protein CASSLHGQINTEAFF.

The chain's CDR3 is CASSQRPGNTIYF. The DNA for the CDR3 is TGTGCCAGCAGCCAAAGGCCCGGAAACACCATATATTTT. J is TRBJ1-3 and V is TRBV27; no definite D call. Per the germline V gene, CDR1 is MNHEY and CDR2 is SMNVEV (reference sequence). Trimming removed 6 bases at V and 4 bases at J, with 10 bases between. This CDR3 has 13 residues.